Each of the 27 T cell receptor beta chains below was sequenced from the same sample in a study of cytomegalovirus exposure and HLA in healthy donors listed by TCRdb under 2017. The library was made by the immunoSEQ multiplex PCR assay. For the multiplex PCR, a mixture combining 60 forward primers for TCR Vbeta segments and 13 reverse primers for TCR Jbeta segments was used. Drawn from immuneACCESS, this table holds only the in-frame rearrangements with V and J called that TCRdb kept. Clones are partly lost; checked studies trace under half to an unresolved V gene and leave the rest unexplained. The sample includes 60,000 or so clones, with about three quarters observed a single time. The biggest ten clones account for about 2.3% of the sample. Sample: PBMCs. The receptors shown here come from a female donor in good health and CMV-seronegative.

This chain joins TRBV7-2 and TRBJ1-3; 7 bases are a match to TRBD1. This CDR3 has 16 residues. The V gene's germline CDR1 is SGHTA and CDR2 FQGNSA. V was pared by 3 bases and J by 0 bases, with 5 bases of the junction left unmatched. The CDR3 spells CASSLGTANSGNTIYF. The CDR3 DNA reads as TGTGCCAGCAGCTTGGGGACAGCTAACTCTGGAAACACCATATATTTT. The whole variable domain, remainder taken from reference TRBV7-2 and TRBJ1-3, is GAGVSQSPSNKVTEKGKDVELRCDPISGHTALYWYRQSLGQGLEFLIYFQGNSAPDKSGLPSDRFSAERTGGSVSTLTIQRTQQEDSAVYLCASSLGTANSGNTIYFGEGSWLTVV.

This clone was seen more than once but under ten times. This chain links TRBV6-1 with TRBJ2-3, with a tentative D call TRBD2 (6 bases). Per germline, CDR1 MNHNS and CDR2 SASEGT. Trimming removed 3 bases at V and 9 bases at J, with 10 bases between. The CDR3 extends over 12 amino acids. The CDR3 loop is CASSDQGRTQYF. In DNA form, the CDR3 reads TGTGCCAGCAGTGATCAAGGGAGGACGCAGTATTTT.

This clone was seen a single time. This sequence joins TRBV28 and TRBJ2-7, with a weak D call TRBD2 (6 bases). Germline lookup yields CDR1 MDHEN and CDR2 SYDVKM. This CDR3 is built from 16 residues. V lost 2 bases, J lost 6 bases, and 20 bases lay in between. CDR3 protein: CASSLGGVTVLGEQYF. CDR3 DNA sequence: TGTGCCAGCAGTTTAGGAGGGGTGACAGTACTGGGCGAGCAGTACTTC. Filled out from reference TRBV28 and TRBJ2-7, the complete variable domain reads DVKVTQSSRYLVKRTGEKVFLECVQDMDHENMFWYRQDPGLGLRLIYFSYDVKMKEKGDIPEGYSVSREKKERFSLILESASTNQTSMYLCASSLGGVTVLGEQYFGPGTRLTVT.

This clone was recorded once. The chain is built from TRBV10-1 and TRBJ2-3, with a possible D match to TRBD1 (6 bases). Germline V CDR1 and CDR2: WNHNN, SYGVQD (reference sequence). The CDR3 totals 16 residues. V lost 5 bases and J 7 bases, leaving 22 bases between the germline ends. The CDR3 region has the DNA TGCGCCAGCAGTAAGGTTTCAGGGCCAGGGGTGTATACGCAGTATTTT. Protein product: CASSKVSGPGVYTQYF.

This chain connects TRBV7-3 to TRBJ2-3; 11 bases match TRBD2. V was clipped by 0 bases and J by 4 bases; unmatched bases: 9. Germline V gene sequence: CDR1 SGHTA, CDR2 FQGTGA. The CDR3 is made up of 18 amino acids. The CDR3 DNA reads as TGTGCCAGCAGCTTAACCTCCCCTGGACTAGCGGGCGCAGATACGCAGTATTTT. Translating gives CASSLTSPGLAGADTQYF. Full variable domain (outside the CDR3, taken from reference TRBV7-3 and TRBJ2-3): GAGVSQTPSNKVTEKGKYVELRCDPISGHTALYWYRQSLGQGPEFLIYFQGTGAADDSGLPNDRFFAVRPEGSVSTLKIQRTERGDSAVYLCASSLTSPGLAGADTQYFGPGTRLTVL.

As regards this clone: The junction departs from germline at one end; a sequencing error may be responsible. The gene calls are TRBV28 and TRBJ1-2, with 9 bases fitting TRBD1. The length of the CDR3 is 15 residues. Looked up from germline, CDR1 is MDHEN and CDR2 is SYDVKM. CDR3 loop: CTSSSHRGHNYGYTF. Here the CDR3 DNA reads TGTACCAGCAGTTCCCACAGGGGGCATAACTATGGCTACACCTTC.

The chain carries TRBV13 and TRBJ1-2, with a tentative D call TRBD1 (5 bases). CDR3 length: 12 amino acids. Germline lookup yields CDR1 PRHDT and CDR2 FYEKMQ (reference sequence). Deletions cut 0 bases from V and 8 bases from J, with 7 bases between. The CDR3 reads CASSLGGGGYTF. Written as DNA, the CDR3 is TGTGCCAGCAGCTTAGGCGGGGGGGGCTACACCTTC.

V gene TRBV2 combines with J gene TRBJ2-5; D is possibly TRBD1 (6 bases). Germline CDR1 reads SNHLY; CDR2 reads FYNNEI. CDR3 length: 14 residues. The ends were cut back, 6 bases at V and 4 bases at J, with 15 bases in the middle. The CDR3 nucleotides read TGTGCCAGCAGGAAGGAACTAGGGGGAGAGACCCAGTACTTC. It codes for CASRKELGGETQYF.

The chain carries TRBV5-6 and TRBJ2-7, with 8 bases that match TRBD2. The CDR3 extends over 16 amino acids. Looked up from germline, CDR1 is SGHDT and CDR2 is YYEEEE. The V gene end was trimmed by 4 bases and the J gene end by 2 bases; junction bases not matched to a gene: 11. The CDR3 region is CASSPGLAGLAYEQYF. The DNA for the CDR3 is TGTGCCAGCAGCCCCGGATTAGCGGGATTAGCCTACGAGCAGTACTTC.

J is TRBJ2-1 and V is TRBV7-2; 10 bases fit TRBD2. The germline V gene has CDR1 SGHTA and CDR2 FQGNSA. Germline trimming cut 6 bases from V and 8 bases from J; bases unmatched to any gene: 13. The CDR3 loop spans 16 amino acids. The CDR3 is CASRPRPSGSLDEQFF. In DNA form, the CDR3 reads TGTGCCAGCAGGCCTAGGCCTAGCGGGAGTTTAGATGAGCAGTTCTTC.

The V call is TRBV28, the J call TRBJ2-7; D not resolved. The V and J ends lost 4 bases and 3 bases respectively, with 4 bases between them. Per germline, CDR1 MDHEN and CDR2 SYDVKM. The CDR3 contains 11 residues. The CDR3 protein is CASSSLYEQYF. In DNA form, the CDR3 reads TGTGCCAGCAGTTCCCTCTACGAGCAGTACTTC.

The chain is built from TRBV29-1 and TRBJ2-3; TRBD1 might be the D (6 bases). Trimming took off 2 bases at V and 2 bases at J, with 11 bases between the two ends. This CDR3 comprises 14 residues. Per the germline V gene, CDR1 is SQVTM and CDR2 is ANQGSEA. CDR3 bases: TGCAGCGTTGAAAAGGGGGTCGCCACAGATACGCAGTATTTT. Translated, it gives CSVEKGVATDTQYF.

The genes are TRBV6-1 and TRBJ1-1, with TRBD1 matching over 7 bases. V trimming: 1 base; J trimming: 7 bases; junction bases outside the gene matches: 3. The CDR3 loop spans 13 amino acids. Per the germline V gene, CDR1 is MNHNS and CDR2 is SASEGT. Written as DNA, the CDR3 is TGTGCCAGCAGTGAAGAGACAGGGCTTGAAGCTTTCTTT. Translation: CASSEETGLEAFF.

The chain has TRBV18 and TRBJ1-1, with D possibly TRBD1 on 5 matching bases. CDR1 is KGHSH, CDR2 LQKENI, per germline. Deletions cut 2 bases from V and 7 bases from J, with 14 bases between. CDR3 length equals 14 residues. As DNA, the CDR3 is TGTGCCAGCTCACCAAGGGAGGGGTCCTTTGAAGCTTTCTTT. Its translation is CASSPREGSFEAFF.

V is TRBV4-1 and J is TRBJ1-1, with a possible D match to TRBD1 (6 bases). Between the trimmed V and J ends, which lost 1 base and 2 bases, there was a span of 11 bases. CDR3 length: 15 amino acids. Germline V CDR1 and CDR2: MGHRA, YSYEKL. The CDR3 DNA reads TGCGCCAGCAGCCAAGTGGGACAAAGCAACACTGAAGCTTTCTTT. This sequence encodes CASSQVGQSNTEAFF.

The CDR3 sequence: CASSPGGGSFYEQYF. The CDR3 nucleotides read TGCGCCAGCAGCCCGGGCGGGGGATCGTTCTACGAGCAGTACTTC. The V call is TRBV5-1, the J call TRBJ2-7; 7 bases match TRBD2. Germline lookup yields CDR1 SGHRS and CDR2 YFSETQ. J lost 3 bases, V lost 4 bases, and 10 bases had no gene match. CDR3 size: 15 residues.

The DNA of the CDR3 is TGTGCCAGCAGCTTGGTGGGACAGGGGATCTACGAGCAGTACTTC. This sequence encodes CASSLVGQGIYEQYF. The rearrangement uses TRBV5-8 and TRBJ2-7; 10 bases are a match to TRBD1. The germline CDR1 and CDR2 sequences are SGHTS and YDEGEE. Trimming removed 0 bases from V and 3 bases from J; junction bases left unmatched: 3. CDR3 length: 15 residues. The entire variable domain, with the rest obtained from reference TRBV5-8 and TRBJ2-7, is as follows: EAGVTQSPTHLIKTRGQQATLRCSPISGHTSVYWYQQALGLGLQFLLWYDEGEERNRGNFPPRFSGRQFPNYSSELNVNALELEDSALYLCASSLVGQGIYEQYFGPGTRLTVT.

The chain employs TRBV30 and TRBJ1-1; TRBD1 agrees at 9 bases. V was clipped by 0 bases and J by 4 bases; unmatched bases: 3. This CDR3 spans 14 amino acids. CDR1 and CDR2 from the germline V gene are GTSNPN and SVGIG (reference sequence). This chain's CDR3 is CAWSVGTGFTEAFF. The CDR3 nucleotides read TGTGCCTGGAGTGTAGGGACAGGGTTCACTGAAGCTTTCTTT.

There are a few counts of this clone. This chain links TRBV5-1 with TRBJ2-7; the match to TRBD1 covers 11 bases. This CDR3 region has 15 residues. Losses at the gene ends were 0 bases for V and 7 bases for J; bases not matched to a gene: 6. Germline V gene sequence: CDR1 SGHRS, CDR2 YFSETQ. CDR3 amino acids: CASSLDGQGAGEQYF. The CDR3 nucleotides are TGCGCCAGCAGCTTGGATGGACAGGGGGCGGGGGAGCAGTACTTC.

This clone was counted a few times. The DNA for the CDR3 is TGTGCCAGCAGCTTAGGGCCGAACAATGAGCAGTTCTTC. This codes for CASSLGPNNEQFF. The chain combines TRBV7-2 with TRBJ2-1; D remains ambiguous. The V end was cut by 1 base, the J end by 5 bases, with 6 bases between. The CDR3 runs to 13 residues. Germline V gene lookup returns CDR1 SGHTA and CDR2 FQGNSA.

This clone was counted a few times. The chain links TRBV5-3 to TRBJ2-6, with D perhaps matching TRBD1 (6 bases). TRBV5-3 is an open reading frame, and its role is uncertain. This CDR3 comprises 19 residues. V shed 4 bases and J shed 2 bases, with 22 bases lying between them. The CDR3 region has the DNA TGTGCCAGAAGCATTTCCGGGACATGCGCTTTTACTGGGGCCAACGTCCTGACTTTC. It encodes CARSISGTCAFTGANVLTF.

CDR3 in amino acids: CATSSYWTGGNQPQHF. The DNA of the CDR3 is TGTGCCACCAGCAGCTATTGGACAGGGGGCAATCAGCCCCAGCATTTT. The V call is TRBV15, the J call TRBJ1-5; 9 nucleotides agree with TRBD1. Germline values: CDR1 LNHNV, CDR2 YYDKDF (reference sequence). The CDR3 length is 16 residues. J was trimmed by 2 bases and V by 3 bases; bases with no gene match: 5.

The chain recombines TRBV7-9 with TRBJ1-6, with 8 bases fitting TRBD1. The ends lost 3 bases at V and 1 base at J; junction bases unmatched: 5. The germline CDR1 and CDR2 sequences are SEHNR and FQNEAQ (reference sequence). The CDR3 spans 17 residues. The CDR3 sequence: CASSFQGAGSYNSPLHF. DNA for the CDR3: TGTGCCAGCAGCTTCCAGGGGGCGGGATCCTATAATTCACCCCTCCACTTT.

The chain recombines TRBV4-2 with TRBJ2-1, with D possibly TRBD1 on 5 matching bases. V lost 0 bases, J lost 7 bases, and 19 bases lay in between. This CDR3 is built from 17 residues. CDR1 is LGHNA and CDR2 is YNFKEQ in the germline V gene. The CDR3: CASSQEGRGSWSNEQFF. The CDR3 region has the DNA TGTGCCAGCAGCCAAGAGGGGCGTGGTAGCTGGTCAAATGAGCAGTTCTTC.

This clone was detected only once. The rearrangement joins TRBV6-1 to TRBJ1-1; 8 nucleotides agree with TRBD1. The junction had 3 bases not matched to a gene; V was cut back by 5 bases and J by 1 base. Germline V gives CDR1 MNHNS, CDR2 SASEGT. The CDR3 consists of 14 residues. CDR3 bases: TGTGCCAGCAGTCCGACAGGGGAGAACACTGAAGCTTTCTTT. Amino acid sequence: CASSPTGENTEAFF.

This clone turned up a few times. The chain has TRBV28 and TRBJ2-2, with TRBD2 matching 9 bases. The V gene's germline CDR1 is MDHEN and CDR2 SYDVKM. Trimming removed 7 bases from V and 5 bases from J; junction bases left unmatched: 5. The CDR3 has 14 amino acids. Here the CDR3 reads CASTTLAGTGELFF. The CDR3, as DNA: TGTGCCAGCACAACCCTAGCGGGAACCGGGGAGCTGTTTTTT.

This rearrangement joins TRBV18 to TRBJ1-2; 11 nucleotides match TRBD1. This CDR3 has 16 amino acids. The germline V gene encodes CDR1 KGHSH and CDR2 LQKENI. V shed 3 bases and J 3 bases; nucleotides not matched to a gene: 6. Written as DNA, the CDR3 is TGTGCCAGCTCACCGCTCCCGGGACAGGGGGACTATGGCTACACCTTC. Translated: CASSPLPGQGDYGYTF.